These T cell receptor beta chains were read from a single sample in a study of blood T cell repertoires in COVID-19. Only in-frame clones appear in the TCRdb table, and some are missing; sequencing was by immunoSEQ multiplex PCR. Of about 290,000 clones listed, over 80% are singletons. What was sequenced was peripheral blood. All receptors derive from a woman between 45 and 60 years old with active or convalescent COVID-19. The CDR3 runs from the conserved cysteine through the conserved F or W. The order of the fields is V gene, clone size, D gene, J gene, CDR3 length, CDR3 protein, CDR3 DNA. The D gene is left open where the match is weak. Not every row has a clone size; where given, it reads once, few, many or a size class.

V: TRBV27; size: -; D: -; J: TRBJ1-6; length: 16; CDR3: CASNRERGSRNSPLHF; DNA: TGTGCCAGCAACCGGGAAAGGGGGAGTCGAAATTCACCCCTCCACTTT
V: TRBV6-2/TRBV6-3; size: once; D: TRBD2; J: TRBJ2-7; length: 16; CDR3: CASSRRLAGPSYEQYF; DNA: TGTGCCAGCAGTCGAAGACTAGCGGGTCCCTCCTACGAGCAGTACTTC
V: TRBV28; size: -; D: -; J: TRBJ2-3; length: 11; CDR3: CASSIASTQYF; DNA: TGTGCCAGCAGCATTGCTAGTACGCAGTATTTT
V: TRBV18; size: -; D: -; J: TRBJ1-1; length: 15; CDR3: CASSPGVLTITEAFF; DNA: TGTGCCAGCTCACCTGGAGTATTAACAATCACTGAAGCTTTCTTT
V: TRBV19; size: -; D: -; J: TRBJ1-4; length: 15; CDR3: CASSIRGATNEKLFF; DNA: TGTGCCAGTAGTATACGGGGGGCGACTAATGAAAAACTGTTTTTT
V: TRBV28; size: -; D: -; J: TRBJ1-1; length: 13; CDR3: CASSRGVNTEAFF; DNA: TGTGCCAGCAGTCGGGGGGTCAACACTGAAGCTTTCTTT
V: TRBV12-5; size: few; D: -; J: TRBJ1-1; length: 13; CDR3: CASGLSIGTEAFF; DNA: TGTGCTAGTGGTTTGAGCATCGGGACTGAAGCTTTCTTT
V: TRBV27; size: -; D: TRBD2; J: TRBJ2-7; length: 15; CDR3: CASSTSGRAKGEQYF; DNA: TGTGCCAGCAGTACTAGCGGGAGGGCTAAGGGCGAGCAGTACTTC
V: TRBV27; size: -; D: TRBD1; J: TRBJ2-7; length: 14; CDR3: CASSLRDRGHEQYF; DNA: TGTGCCAGCAGTTTAAGGGACAGGGGTCACGAGCAGTACTTC
V: TRBV3-1/TRBV3-2; size: -; D: TRBD1; J: TRBJ1-3; length: 16; CDR3: CASSRSQGASGNTIYF; DNA: TGTGCCAGCAGCCGGTCACAGGGGGCCTCTGGAAACACCATATATTTT
V: TRBV9; size: -; D: -; J: TRBJ2-3; length: 15; CDR3: CASSEDTLWTDTQYF; DNA: TGTGCCAGCAGCGAAGACACCCTCTGGACAGATACGCAGTATTTT
V: TRBV12-3/TRBV12-4; size: -; D: -; J: TRBJ1-2; length: 12; CDR3: CASSLGLTGYTF; DNA: TGTGCCAGCAGTTTAGGGCTTACTGGCTACACCTTC
V: TRBV7-8; size: -; D: TRBD2; J: TRBJ2-1; length: 13; CDR3: CASSYGGDNEQFF; DNA: TGTGCCAGCAGCTATGGGGGGGACAATGAGCAGTTCTTC
V: TRBV27; size: -; D: TRBD2; J: TRBJ2-7; length: 15; CDR3: CASSLYSSGSYEQYF; DNA: TGTGCCAGCAGTTTATACTCTAGCGGGTCCTACGAGCAGTACTTC
V: TRBV28; size: -; D: -; J: TRBJ1-5; length: 16; CDR3: CASSLWAALSNQPQHF; DNA: TGTGCCAGCAGTTTATGGGCCGCCCTTAGCAATCAGCCCCAGCATTTT
V: TRBV30; size: -; D: -; J: TRBJ2-1; length: 15; CDR3: CAWVRTPWTYNEQFF; DNA: TGTGCCTGGGTTCGGACTCCTTGGACCTACAATGAGCAGTTCTTC
V: TRBV9; size: -; D: -; J: TRBJ2-4; length: 14; CDR3: CASSVGGAKNIQYF; DNA: TGTGCCAGCAGCGTTGGGGGCGCCAAAAACATTCAGTACTTC
V: TRBV30; size: -; D: -; J: TRBJ1-2; length: 13; CDR3: CAWSVLANYGYTF; DNA: TGTGCCTGGAGTGTATTGGCCAACTATGGCTACACCTTC
V: TRBV5-4; size: -; D: -; J: TRBJ1-1; length: 14; CDR3: CASSLDRAGTEAFF; DNA: TGTGCCAGCAGCTTGGACAGGGCTGGCACTGAAGCTTTCTTT
V: TRBV4-1; size: -; D: TRBD2; J: TRBJ2-3; length: 18; CDR3: CASSQFGTGTTLVDTQYF; DNA: TGCGCCAGCAGCCAATTTGGGACCGGGACTACCTTGGTGGATACGCAGTATTTT
V: TRBV24-1; size: -; D: -; J: TRBJ1-1; length: 14; CDR3: CATSDPLGGTEAFF; DNA: TGTGCCACCAGTGATCCGCTCGGAGGCACTGAAGCTTTCTTT
V: TRBV28; size: -; D: TRBD2; J: TRBJ2-3; length: 13; CDR3: CASRDSGRDTQYF; DNA: TGTGCCTCACGGGACAGCGGGAGGGATACGCAGTATTTT
V: TRBV28; size: -; D: TRBD2; J: TRBJ2-7; length: 15; CDR3: CASSLIAGRAYEQYF; DNA: TGTGCCAGCAGCCTGATAGCGGGCCGGGCCTACGAGCAGTACTTC
V: TRBV4-1; size: -; D: -; J: TRBJ1-2; length: 14; CDR3: CASSQPTGMDGYTF; DNA: TGCGCCAGCAGCCAACCAACAGGGATGGATGGCTACACCTTC
V: TRBV3-1/TRBV3-2; size: -; D: -; J: TRBJ1-3; length: 14; CDR3: CASSHGGAGDTIYF; DNA: TGTGCCAGCAGCCATGGGGGGGCTGGGGACACCATATATTTT
V: TRBV27; size: -; D: TRBD1; J: TRBJ1-5; length: 15; CDR3: CASSLWDRDIQPQHF; DNA: TGTGCCAGCAGTTTATGGGACAGGGATATTCAGCCCCAGCATTTT
V: TRBV12-3/TRBV12-4; size: -; D: -; J: TRBJ1-1; length: 11; CDR3: CASSPNTEAFF; DNA: TGTGCCAGCAGCCCTAACACTGAAGCTTTCTTT
V: TRBV19; size: few; D: -; J: TRBJ1-2; length: 13; CDR3: CASRLTVNYGYTF; DNA: TGTGCCAGTAGATTGACAGTCAACTATGGCTACACCTTC
V: TRBV18; size: -; D: -; J: TRBJ1-2; length: 13; CDR3: CASSPQSGDGYTF; DNA: TGTGCCAGCTCACCACAGTCAGGGGATGGCTACACCTTC
V: TRBV7-3; size: -; D: TRBD1; J: TRBJ2-6; length: 18; CDR3: CASSDSGQGAVGANVLTF; DNA: TGTGCCAGCAGCGATTCGGGACAGGGGGCTGTTGGGGCCAACGTCCTGACTTTC
V: TRBV5-1; size: many; D: TRBD1; J: TRBJ1-4; length: 15; CDR3: CASSPETGKNEKLFF; DNA: TGCGCCAGCAGCCCGGAGACAGGGAAGAATGAAAAACTGTTTTTT
V: TRBV7-3; size: -; D: TRBD2; J: TRBJ2-7; length: 13; CDR3: CASSPSGNYEQYF; DNA: TGTGCCAGCAGCCCCAGCGGGAATTACGAGCAGTACTTC
V: TRBV7-9; size: many; D: TRBD2; J: TRBJ2-1; length: 16; CDR3: CASSLGGSGRVNEQFF; DNA: TGTGCCAGCAGCTTAGGGGGTAGCGGGAGGGTCAATGAGCAGTTCTTC
V: TRBV4-1; size: -; D: TRBD2; J: TRBJ2-5; length: 16; CDR3: CASSQSVGLGDETQYF; DNA: TGCGCCAGCAGCCAGAGCGTGGGACTAGGGGATGAGACCCAGTACTTC
V: TRBV12-3/TRBV12-4; size: few; D: -; J: TRBJ1-2; length: 13; CDR3: CASSFAPNYGYTF; DNA: TGTGCCAGCAGTTTCGCGCCCAACTATGGCTACACCTTC
V: TRBV24-1; size: -; D: TRBD2; J: TRBJ2-1; length: 14; CDR3: CATSVSGTYNEQFF; DNA: TGTGCCACCAGTGTTAGCGGGACCTACAATGAGCAGTTCTTC
V: TRBV19; size: -; D: -; J: TRBJ2-3; length: 13; CDR3: CASSIGAGNTQYF; DNA: TGTGCCAGTAGTATTGGGGCAGGGAATACGCAGTATTTT
V: TRBV4-2; size: -; D: -; J: TRBJ2-1; length: 14; CDR3: CASSQDERLNEQFF; DNA: TGTGCCAGCAGCCAAGATGAGCGGCTCAATGAGCAGTTCTTC
V: TRBV7-3; size: -; D: TRBD2; J: TRBJ2-1; length: 13; CDR3: CASSLTRLAEQFF; DNA: TGTGCCAGCAGCTTAACCAGACTAGCGGAGCAGTTCTTC